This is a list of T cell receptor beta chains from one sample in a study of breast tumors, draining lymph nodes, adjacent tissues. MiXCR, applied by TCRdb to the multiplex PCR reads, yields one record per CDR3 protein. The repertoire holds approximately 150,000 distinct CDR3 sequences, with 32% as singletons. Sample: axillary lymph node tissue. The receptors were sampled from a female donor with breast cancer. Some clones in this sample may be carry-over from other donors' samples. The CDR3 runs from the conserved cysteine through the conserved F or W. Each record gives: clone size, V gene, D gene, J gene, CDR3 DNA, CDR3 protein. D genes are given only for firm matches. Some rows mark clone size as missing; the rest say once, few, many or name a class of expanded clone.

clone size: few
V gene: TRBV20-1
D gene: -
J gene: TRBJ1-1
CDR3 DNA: TGCAGTGCTAGAGACGTGGGAGCTTTCTTT
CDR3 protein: CSARDVGAFF

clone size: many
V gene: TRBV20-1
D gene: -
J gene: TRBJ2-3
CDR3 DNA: TGCAGTGCTCCTCAAAGGGGGGCGCGGACAGATACGCAGTATTTT
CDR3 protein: CSAPQRGARTDTQYF

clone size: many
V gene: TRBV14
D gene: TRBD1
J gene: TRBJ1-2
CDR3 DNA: TGTGCCAGCAGCAACACAGGGGCCCCCCATCGGAGCTACACCTTC
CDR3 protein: CASSNTGAPHRSYTF

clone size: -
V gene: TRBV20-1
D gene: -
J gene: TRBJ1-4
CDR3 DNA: TGCAGTGCTAGAGGGGGGAATGAAAAACTGTTTTTT
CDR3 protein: CSARGGNEKLFF

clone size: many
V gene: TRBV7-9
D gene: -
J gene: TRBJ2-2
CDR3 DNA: TGTGCCAGCAGCTTTGCACCGGACAGTAGCACCGGGGAGCTGTTTTTT
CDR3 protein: CASSFAPDSSTGELFF

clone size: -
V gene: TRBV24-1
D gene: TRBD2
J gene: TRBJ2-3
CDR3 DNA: TGTGCCACCAGTGATTACGGTCGGGACTACACAGATACGCAGTATTTT
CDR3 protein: CATSDYGRDYTDTQYF

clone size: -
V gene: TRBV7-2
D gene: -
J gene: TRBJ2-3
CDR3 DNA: TGTGCCAGCAGCGAGGACTCAGGGGGGGGCGATACGCAGTATTTT
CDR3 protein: CASSEDSGGGDTQYF

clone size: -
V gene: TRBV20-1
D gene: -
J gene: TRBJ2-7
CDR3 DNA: TGCAGTGCTATTGGTGAGCAGTACTTC
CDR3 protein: CSAIGEQYF

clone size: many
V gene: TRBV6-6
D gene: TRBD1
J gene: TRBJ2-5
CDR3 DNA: TGTGCCAGCAACCGACAGGGGGAGGGCCAGTACTTC
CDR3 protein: CASNRQGEGQYF

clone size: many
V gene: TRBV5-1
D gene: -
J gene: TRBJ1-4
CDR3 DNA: TGCGCCAGCAGCTCCGGGACACAGAATGAAAAACTGTTTTTT
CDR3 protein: CASSSGTQNEKLFF

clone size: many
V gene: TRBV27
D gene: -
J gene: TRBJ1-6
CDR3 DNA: TGTGCCAGCAGTTTATATGGGGGGCAGGATTTTCCCCTCCACTTT
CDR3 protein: CASSLYGGQDFPLHF

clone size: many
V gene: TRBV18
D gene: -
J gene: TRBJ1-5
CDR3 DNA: TGTGCCAGCTCGCCCAATGGGGATAGTCAGCCCCAGCATTTT
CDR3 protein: CASSPNGDSQPQHF

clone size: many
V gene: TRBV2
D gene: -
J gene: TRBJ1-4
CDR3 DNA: TGTGCCAGCGGCTTGACAGCAACTAATGAAAAACTGTTTTTT
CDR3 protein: CASGLTATNEKLFF

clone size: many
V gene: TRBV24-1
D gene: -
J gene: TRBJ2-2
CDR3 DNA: TGTGCCACCAGTGATCGGACGGGATCGAACACCGGGGAGCTGTTTTTT
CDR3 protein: CATSDRTGSNTGELFF

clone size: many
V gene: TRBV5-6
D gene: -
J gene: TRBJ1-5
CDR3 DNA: TGTGCCAGCAGCTTGGCCGGTCCGGGCCGGGGAGGACAGCCCCAGCATTTT
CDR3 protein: CASSLAGPGRGGQPQHF

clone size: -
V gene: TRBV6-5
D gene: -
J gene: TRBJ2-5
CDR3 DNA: TGTGCCAGCAGTTGGCGGGACAGTCGAATGCAGACCCAGTACTTC
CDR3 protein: CASSWRDSRMQTQYF

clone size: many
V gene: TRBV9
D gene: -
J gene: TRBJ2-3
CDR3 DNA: TGTGCCAGCAGCCCCCACCGCGGGGATACGCAGTATTTT
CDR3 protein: CASSPHRGDTQYF

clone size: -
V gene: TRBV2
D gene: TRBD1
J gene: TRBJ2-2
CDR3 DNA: TGTGCCAGCAGCGAACAGGGGCTTCCCGGGGAGCTGTTTTTT
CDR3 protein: CASSEQGLPGELFF

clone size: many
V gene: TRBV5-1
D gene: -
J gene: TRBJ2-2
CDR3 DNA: TGCGCCAGCAGCCCTGATGGTCGGGCCGGGGAGCTGTTTTTT
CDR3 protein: CASSPDGRAGELFF

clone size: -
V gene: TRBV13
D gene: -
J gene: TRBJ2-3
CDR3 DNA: TGTGCCAGCAGCTTACCGGCAGATGCGCAGTATTTT
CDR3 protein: CASSLPADAQYF

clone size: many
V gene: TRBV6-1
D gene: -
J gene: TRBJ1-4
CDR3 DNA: TGTGCCAGCAGTGCACTCGGGGGAAGAGAAAAACTGTTTTTT
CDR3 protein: CASSALGGREKLFF

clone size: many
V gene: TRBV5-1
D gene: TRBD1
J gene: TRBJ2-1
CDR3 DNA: TGCGCCAGCAGCTTGGCGGGCTGGGACAGAAGGAATGAGCAGTTCTTC
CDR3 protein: CASSLAGWDRRNEQFF

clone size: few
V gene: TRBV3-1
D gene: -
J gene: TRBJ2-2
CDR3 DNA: TGTGCCAGCAGCCAGGGCCCCAGGGGCCACGGGGAGCTGTTTTTT
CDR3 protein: CASSQGPRGHGELFF